These 24 T cell receptor beta chains came from one sample sequenced in a study of chemoradiotherapy in HPV16-positive cancers. Here immunoSEQ multiplex PCR was the method, and the copy in TCRdb shows in-frame clones only, minus some. The data hold just over 7,500 clones, with about four fifths observed a single time. The input for sequencing was blood, taken from a patient who underwent chemoradiotherapy. The receptors stem from a human donor with HPV-associated anogenital cancer.

The chain has TRBV19 and TRBJ2-3; D is possibly TRBD1 or TRBD2 (5 bases each). Trimming stripped 5 bases from V and 3 bases from J, with 9 bases between. The V gene's germline CDR1 is LNHDA and CDR2 SQIVND (reference sequence). The CDR3 spans 13 residues. DNA of the CDR3: TGTGCCAGTAGTCTGGGGGTTACAGATACGCAGTATTTT. Translation gives CASSLGVTDTQYF.

This chain links TRBV19 with TRBJ2-5, with TRBD2 matching over 9 bases. The CDR3 is 18 residues long. The V and J ends lost 5 bases and 3 bases, in that order; junction bases with no gene match: 16. Germline lookup yields CDR1 LNHDA and CDR2 SQIVND (reference sequence). For the CDR3, the DNA is TGTGCCAGTAGTTTAACCGGGACTAGCTCGACATTGGAAGAGACCCAGTACTTC. This gives the protein CASSLTGTSSTLEETQYF.

This sequence joins TRBV9 and TRBJ1-3; D is unresolved. Looked up from germline, CDR1 is SGDLS and CDR2 is YYNGEE. This CDR3 comprises 15 residues. Between the trimmed V and J ends, which lost 0 bases and 2 bases, there was a span of 9 bases. Written as DNA, the CDR3 is TGTGCCAGCAGCGTAGAAAGTAGAGCTGGAAACACCATATATTTT. The encoded protein is CASSVESRAGNTIYF.

The rearrangement uses TRBV5-1 and TRBJ2-7; 8 nucleotides line up with TRBD1. The CDR3 covers 15 residues. V lost 0 bases and J lost 9; bases outside the gene matches: 11. Germline assignment: CDR1 SGHRS and CDR2 YFSETQ. CDR3 in amino acids: CASSLVQGASTWQYF. The DNA for the CDR3 is TGCGCCAGCAGCTTGGTCCAGGGGGCTTCTACGTGGCAGTACTTC.

The rearrangement links TRBV7-2 to TRBJ2-5; D tentatively fits TRBD1 or TRBD2 (5 bases each). CDR3 length equals 14 residues. CDR1 is SGHTA and CDR2 is FQGNSA in the germline V gene. V was trimmed by 5 bases and J by 5 bases, leaving 15 bases between them. The CDR3 coding sequence is TGTGCCAGCAGCCGGGTCCGGGACCCGGAGACCCAGTACTTC. It encodes CASSRVRDPETQYF. The full variable domain, completed using reference TRBV7-2 and TRBJ2-5, is GAGVSQSPSNKVTEKGKDVELRCDPISGHTALYWYRQSLGQGLEFLIYFQGNSAPDKSGLPSDRFSAERTGGSVSTLTIQRTQQEDSAVYLCASSRVRDPETQYFGPGTRLLVL.

The V and J genes are TRBV4-2 and TRBJ2-6; D may be TRBD1 (7 bases). CDR1 and CDR2 (germline): LGHNA, YNFKEQ. The length of the CDR3 is 21 residues. V was pared by 4 bases and J by 0 bases, with 25 bases between. The DNA of the CDR3 is TGTGCCAGCAGCCCCTCACGCACGACAGGGACTTTGTTCTCTGGGGCCAACGTCCTGACTTTC. This gives the protein CASSPSRTTGTLFSGANVLTF.

This clone was observed a handful of times. V usage is TRBV25-1 and J usage is TRBJ2-2; 9 positions match TRBD2. CDR3 size: 14 residues. The germline V gene encodes CDR1 MGHDK and CDR2 SYGVNS. Trimming cost V 4 bases and J 3 bases; bases outside gene matches: 0. This chain's CDR3 is CASSGLADTGELFF. The CDR3 coding sequence is TGTGCCAGCAGTGGACTAGCGGACACCGGGGAGCTGTTTTTT.

V and J are TRBV2 and TRBJ2-7; D is possibly TRBD1 (6 bases). V was trimmed by 8 bases and J by 0 bases, leaving 17 bases between them. The CDR3 is 15 amino acids. Germline V gives CDR1 SNHLY, CDR2 FYNNEI. CDR3 protein: CASLLAPGASYEQYF. In nucleotides, the CDR3 is TGTGCCAGCCTCCTCGCCCCAGGGGCCTCCTACGAGCAGTACTTC.

V usage is TRBV9 and J usage is TRBJ2-2, with TRBD2 matching 8 bases. The germline CDR1 and CDR2 sequences are SGDLS and YYNGEE. The CDR3 runs to 15 residues. V trimming: 0 bases; J trimming: 5 bases; junction bases outside the gene matches: 3. In nucleotides, the CDR3 is TGTGCCAGCAGCGTAGTCGGGGGGGCAACCGGGGAGCTGTTTTTT. Its translation: CASSVVGGATGELFF.

V gene TRBV7-3 combines with J gene TRBJ2-7; D is ambiguous. The CDR3 has 13 amino acids. The V end lost 2 bases, the J end lost 4 bases, and 9 bases lay between the germline ends. Per the germline V gene, CDR1 is SGHTA and CDR2 is FQGTGA. CDR3 region: CASSLGREYEQYF. CDR3 nucleotides: TGTGCCAGCAGCTTAGGTAGAGAGTACGAGCAGTACTTC.

The chain recombines TRBV4-3 with TRBJ1-3; D gene uncertain. Trimming left V 0 bases short and J 4 bases short, with 7 bases between. This CDR3 region has 14 residues. Looked up from germline, CDR1 is LGHNA and CDR2 is YSLEER. The CDR3 sequence is CASSQDLVGNTIYF. CDR3 nucleotide sequence: TGCGCCAGCAGCCAAGATCTGGTAGGAAACACCATATATTTT.

This rearrangement joins TRBV7-6 to TRBJ1-3; D is uncertain. V lost 8 bases, J lost 3 bases, and 11 bases lay in between. The germline V gene encodes CDR1 SGHVS and CDR2 FNYEAQ. The CDR3 is 13 residues long. Here the CDR3 DNA reads TGTGCCAGCGGCGGAATCCTTGGAAACACCATATATTTT. Its translation: CASGGILGNTIYF.

CDR3 coding DNA: TGTGCCAGCAGTGATCCCCGACAGGTACAAGAGACCCAGTACTTC. Amino acid sequence: CASSDPRQVQETQYF. This chain joins TRBV2 and TRBJ2-5; maybe TRBD1 (6 bases). This CDR3 contains 15 residues. V dropped 3 bases and J dropped 2 bases, with 13 bases sitting between them. Germline-derived CDR1 and CDR2 are SNHLY and FYNNEI.

This chain joins TRBV6-5 and TRBJ2-7, with 7 bases matching TRBD1. Germline CDR1 and CDR2: MNHEY and SVGAGI. With V trimmed by 2 bases and J by 6 bases, 7 bases remained unmatched. This CDR3 comprises 14 residues. CDR3 loop: CASSYDPQGREQYF. The CDR3 bases are TGTGCCAGCAGTTACGACCCACAGGGGCGCGAGCAGTACTTC.

This chain uses TRBV4-3 with TRBJ1-1; 9 bases are a match to TRBD1. After removal of 1 base from V and 0 bases from J, the junction contained 3 bases not matched to a gene. The CDR3 is made up of 16 amino acids. The germline V gene has CDR1 LGHNA and CDR2 YSLEER. CDR3 nucleotide sequence: TGCGCCAGCAGCCAAGGCGGGACAGGGATGAACACTGAAGCTTTCTTT. The encoded protein is CASSQGGTGMNTEAFF.

The chain uses TRBV19 and TRBJ1-5; 10 positions agree with TRBD1. With 5 bases clipped from V and 2 bases from J, the junction kept 6 bases outside the gene matches. The length of the CDR3 is 16 residues. Germline V gene data show CDR1 as LNHDA and CDR2 as SQIVND (reference sequence). CDR3 sequence (DNA): TGTGCCAGTAGTCCGGGACAGGGGTCCCGCAATCAGCCCCAGCATTTT. Its translation is CASSPGQGSRNQPQHF.

V and J are TRBV5-4 and TRBJ1-5, with a possible D match to TRBD1 (6 bases). The CDR3 has 15 amino acids. The V end lost 0 bases, the J end lost 5 bases, and 12 bases lay between the germline ends. Germline V gene sequence: CDR1 SGHNT, CDR2 YYREEE (reference sequence). CDR3 residues: CASSLEPGGDQPQHF. CDR3 DNA sequence: TGTGCCAGCAGCTTGGAACCGGGGGGCGATCAGCCCCAGCATTTT.

J is TRBJ1-4 and V is TRBV7-2; a weak D match, TRBD1 (5 bases). The CDR3 has 13 residues. The germline CDR1 and CDR2 sequences are SGHTA and FQGNSA. With 6 bases removed from V and 8 bases from J, the gap between germline ends came to 13 bases. CDR3 nucleotides: TGTGCCAGCAGTCTTCAGGGTAGCGAAAAACTGTTTTTT. This gives the protein CASSLQGSEKLFF.

Written as DNA, the CDR3 is TGTGCCATCAGTAAAGGATTAGCTGGAAACACCATATATTTT. This sequence encodes CAISKGLAGNTIYF. The chain recombines TRBV10-3 with TRBJ1-3; D call uncertain. V shed 5 bases and J shed 2 bases, with 10 bases lying between them. The CDR3 has 14 residues. Per germline, CDR1 ENHRY and CDR2 SYGVKD.

This clone was observed a handful of times. This chain uses TRBV4-2 with TRBJ2-7, with TRBD2 identical over 7 bases. CDR3 length: 15 amino acids. The trim removed 4 bases at V and 0 bases at J, leaving 6 bases unmatched. Germline lookup yields CDR1 LGHNA and CDR2 YNFKEQ. The chain's CDR3 is CASSPRGGSSYEQYF. The DNA of the CDR3 is TGTGCCAGCAGCCCACGGGGCGGGAGCTCCTACGAGCAGTACTTC.

V gene TRBV6-5 combines with J gene TRBJ2-5; D assignment may be TRBD1 or TRBD2 (5 bases each). Trimming stripped 6 bases from V and 5 bases from J, with 16 bases between. Germline lookup yields CDR1 MNHEY and CDR2 SVGAGI. The CDR3 runs 14 residues. The CDR3 protein is CASRTGRRSETQYF. The CDR3 nucleotides read TGTGCCAGCAGGACGGGGCGTAGGAGCGAGACCCAGTACTTC.

The rearrangement uses TRBV29-1 and TRBJ2-6; D remains ambiguous. V was pared by 4 bases and J by 0 bases, with 4 bases between. CDR1 SQVTM and CDR2 ANQGSEA come from the germline V gene. This CDR3 comprises 13 residues. The CDR3 spells CSVASSGANVLTF. The CDR3 DNA reads as TGCAGCGTTGCGAGCTCTGGGGCCAACGTCCTGACTTTC.

CDR3 in DNA: TGCGCCAGCAGCTTGGAAGGTTCGGGGAACGATGGCTACACCTTC. Protein product: CASSLEGSGNDGYTF. The chain uses TRBV5-1 and TRBJ1-2; D unresolved. The CDR3 is made up of 15 amino acids. V was pared by 0 bases and J by 6 bases, with 15 bases between. Germline V gene lookup returns CDR1 SGHRS and CDR2 YFSETQ.

The V gene is TRBV6-5, the J gene TRBJ1-2; 11 bases map to TRBD1. Germline loops: CDR1 MNHEY, CDR2 SVGAGI. The CDR3 extends over 14 amino acids. V lost 5 bases and J lost 6; bases outside the gene matches: 5. CDR3 sequence: CASSKGQGADGYTF. The CDR3 region has the DNA TGTGCCAGCAGTAAAGGACAGGGGGCGGATGGCTACACCTTC.